The 29 T cell receptor beta chains reported below all come from one sample, sequenced in a study of T cell changes during pregnancy in multiple sclerosis. TCRdb keeps only in-frame clones here, not all; method: immunoSEQ multiplex PCR. This sample has tens of thousands of clones; around 95% occur once, and the top ten carry less than 0.75%. Source: peripheral blood, taken in the second trimester of pregnancy. The receptors shown here come from a female donor in good health, enrolled as a control in a pregnancy study.

V gene TRBV2 combines with J gene TRBJ2-7, with D possibly matching TRBD1 (7 bases). In germline, CDR1 is SNHLY, CDR2 FYNNEI. V was trimmed by 4 bases and J by 5 bases, leaving 12 bases between them. This CDR3 is 13 amino acids long. The CDR3 bases are TGTGCCAGCAGTGGCGGGACAGTTGACGAGCAGTACTTC. Translation gives CASSGGTVDEQYF.

Here the CDR3 reads CASTIEQSGLTEAFF. CDR3 DNA sequence: TGTGCCAGCACTATAGAGCAATCAGGGCTCACTGAAGCTTTCTTT. The chain employs TRBV11-1 and TRBJ1-1; D is possibly TRBD1 (5 bases). V was pared by 7 bases and J by 4 bases, with 19 bases between. Germline assignment: CDR1 SGHAT and CDR2 FQDESV (reference sequence). The CDR3 covers 15 residues.

V and J are TRBV7-2 and TRBJ2-5, with 7 positions matching TRBD1. The CDR3 totals 13 residues. Germline CDR1 reads SGHTA; CDR2 reads FQGNSA. The V segment lost 3 bases and the J segment 5 bases; nucleotides outside the gene matches: 3. DNA of the CDR3: TGTGCCAGCAGCTTCCAGGGGGACGAGACCCAGTACTTC. It codes for CASSFQGDETQYF. Filled out from reference TRBV7-2 and TRBJ2-5, the complete variable domain reads GAGVSQSPSNKVTEKGKDVELRCDPISGHTALYWYRQSLGQGLEFLIYFQGNSAPDKSGLPSDRFSAERTGGSVSTLTIQRTQQEDSAVYLCASSFQGDETQYFGPGTRLLVL.

V and J are TRBV29-1 and TRBJ2-1; D is undetermined. The germline V and J ends were trimmed by 4 bases and 6 bases, with 13 bases remaining between them. CDR3 length equals 13 residues. Germline assignment: CDR1 SQVTM and CDR2 ANQGSEA. The CDR3 protein is CSVAVEIINEQFF. The CDR3 DNA follows: TGCAGCGTTGCGGTGGAGATTATCAATGAGCAGTTCTTC.

This clone was picked up one time. The chain recombines TRBV18 with TRBJ2-5; D remains ambiguous. Deletions cut 5 bases from V and 4 bases from J, with 14 bases between. Germline values: CDR1 KGHSH, CDR2 LQKENI. The CDR3 sequence is 14 residues long. CDR3 coding DNA: TGTGCCAGCTCATCTACAGCCCTCCGAGAGACCCAGTACTTC. It codes for CASSSTALRETQYF. Looking up the rest from reference TRBV18 and TRBJ2-5 gives the full variable domain: NAGVMQNPRHLVRRRGQEARLRCSPMKGHSHVYWYRQLPEEGLKFMVYLQKENIIDESGMPKERFSAEFPKEGPSILRIQQVVRGDSAAYFCASSSTALRETQYFGPGTRLLVL.

This clone was recorded only once. This rearrangement joins TRBV19 to TRBJ2-3, with TRBD1 matching over 9 bases. After removal of 4 bases from V and 4 bases from J, the junction contained 0 bases not matched to a gene. Germline assignment: CDR1 LNHDA and CDR2 SQIVND (reference sequence). The CDR3 is 13 amino acids. This CDR3 is CASSRDRADTQYF. CDR3 nucleotide sequence: TGTGCCAGTAGTAGGGACAGGGCAGATACGCAGTATTTT.

The rearrangement uses TRBV5-4 and TRBJ1-1; 10 bases are shared with TRBD1. Trimming at V came to 4 bases and at J to 7 bases, leaving 16 bases not matched to a gene. The germline gives CDR1 SGHNT, CDR2 YYREEE (reference sequence). This CDR3 has 17 amino acids. Here the CDR3 DNA reads TGTGCCAGCAGCGGACAGGGGGGACTTTCGACCTATATTGAAGCTTTCTTT. Protein product: CASSGQGGLSTYIEAFF.

This chain joins TRBV7-9 and TRBJ2-1, with D perhaps matching TRBD2 (6 bases). Germline CDR1 and CDR2: SEHNR and FQNEAQ (reference sequence). The CDR3 sequence is 15 residues long. Trimming took 5 bases from V and 4 from J, leaving 15 bases between them. This CDR3 is CASSPRGSLYNEQFF. CDR3 in DNA: TGTGCCAGCAGCCCTCGGGGGTCTCTTTACAATGAGCAGTTCTTC.

The rearrangement joins TRBV5-6 to TRBJ1-3, with D perhaps TRBD1 (5 bases). The germline V and J ends were trimmed by 0 bases and 0 bases, with 13 bases remaining between them. Germline CDR1 SGHDT, CDR2 YYEEEE. The CDR3 runs to 17 residues. CDR3 DNA: TGTGCCAGCAGCTTGGACCGCCGGGGGATCTCTGGAAACACCATATATTTT. It yields the protein CASSLDRRGISGNTIYF. The full variable domain, completed using reference TRBV5-6 and TRBJ1-3, is DAGVTQSPTHLIKTRGQQVTLRCSPKSGHDTVSWYQQALGQGPQFIFQYYEEEERQRGNFPDRFSGHQFPNYSSELNVNALLLGDSALYLCASSLDRRGISGNTIYFGEGSWLTVV.

This chain connects TRBV7-3 to TRBJ2-3; a possible D gene is TRBD1 (6 bases). Germline assignment: CDR1 SGHTA and CDR2 FQGTGA. The CDR3 is made up of 17 amino acids. The V gene lost 1 base and the J gene lost 2 bases, with 16 bases spanning the gap. CDR3: CASSLIGGPGDTDTQYF. CDR3 bases: TGTGCCAGCAGCTTAATAGGGGGTCCCGGGGACACAGATACGCAGTATTTT.

This clone was seen once. Here the CDR3 reads CASRQGHNSPLHF. The CDR3 nucleotides read TGTGCCAGCAGACAGGGGCATAATTCACCCCTCCACTTT. The chain carries TRBV27 and TRBJ1-6; 7 positions agree with TRBD1. Trimming cost V 6 bases and J 5 bases; bases outside gene matches: 1. CDR1 is MNHEY, CDR2 SMNVEV, per germline (reference sequence). The CDR3 runs 13 residues.

This chain connects TRBV9 to TRBJ1-3; D is unclear. V was pared by 3 bases and J by 0 bases, with 16 bases between. Germline V gene data show CDR1 as SGDLS and CDR2 as YYNGEE. The CDR3 sequence is 17 residues long. CDR3 region: CASSAAGGRYSGNTIYF. CDR3 DNA: TGTGCCAGCAGCGCCGCGGGTGGCCGATACTCTGGAAACACCATATATTTT.

V and J are TRBV12-1 and TRBJ2-4; TRBD2 is the table's D call, not checked against the DNA. TRBV12-1 counts as a pseudogene. This CDR3 is built from 14 residues. The CDR3: CASSFAEGLDIQYF. As DNA, the CDR3 is TGTGCCAGCAGCTTTGCGGAGGGATTGGACATTCAGTACTTC.

This chain links TRBV27 with TRBJ2-5, with D perhaps matching TRBD2 (6 bases). The CDR3 extends over 16 amino acids. The ends were cut back, 0 bases at V and 1 base at J, with 12 bases in the middle. Germline V gene data show CDR1 as MNHEY and CDR2 as SMNVEV (reference sequence). In DNA form, the CDR3 reads TGTGCCAGCAGTTTATCTAGCGGTGCCTTCCAAGAGACCCAGTACTTC. Translating it yields CASSLSSGAFQETQYF.

The rearrangement uses TRBV4-3 and TRBJ1-6; 8 bases match TRBD1. Per the germline V gene, CDR1 is LGHNA and CDR2 is YSLEER. V was clipped by 1 base and J by 9 bases; unmatched bases: 8. This CDR3 comprises 16 residues. The CDR3 DNA reads TGCGCCAGCAGCCAAGTCGGACAGGGCCTTGGTTCACCCCTCCACTTT. Translation gives CASSQVGQGLGSPLHF.

The V and J genes are TRBV29-1 and TRBJ1-1; 8 bases align to TRBD1. In germline, CDR1 is SQVTM, CDR2 ANQGSEA. V trimming: 6 bases; J trimming: 3 bases; junction bases outside the gene matches: 6. The CDR3 runs 13 residues. In nucleotides, the CDR3 is TGCAGCGTCCGAGACAGGGGCGACACTGAAGCTTTCTTT. Translation gives CSVRDRGDTEAFF. The full variable domain, rest sourced from reference TRBV29-1 and TRBJ1-1, is SAVISQKPSRDICQRGTSLTIQCQVDSQVTMMFWYRQQPGQSLTLIATANQGSEATYESGFVIDKFPISRPNLTFSTLTVSNMSPEDSSIYLCSVRDRGDTEAFFGQGTRLTVV.

The rearrangement joins TRBV7-3 to TRBJ1-1; TRBD1 matches at 7 bases. CDR1 and CDR2 (germline): SGHTA, FQGTGA. The CDR3 contains 15 residues. V lost 5 bases, J lost 5 bases, and 11 bases stayed unmatched. CDR3 coding DNA: TGTGCCAGCAGCCGGAACAGGGGCGTGGGTACTGAAGCTTTCTTT. Its translation is CASSRNRGVGTEAFF.

V and J are TRBV5-1 and TRBJ1-1; the D gene is possibly TRBD1 (6 bases). Germline V gene data show CDR1 as SGHRS and CDR2 as YFSETQ. CDR3 length: 14 residues. Trimming cost V 0 bases and J 3 bases, with 9 bases left between them. The CDR3 spells CASSLAGADTEAFF. The CDR3 DNA follows: TGCGCCAGCAGCTTGGCAGGGGCTGACACTGAAGCTTTCTTT.

This clone has just one count. V gene TRBV4-1 combines with J gene TRBJ2-2, with 8 bases matching TRBD1. The ends lost 4 bases at V and 7 bases at J; junction bases unmatched: 11. From germline, CDR1 is MGHRA and CDR2 YSYEKL. The CDR3 contains 16 residues. The CDR3 protein is CASSRVGQGAGGELFF. The DNA for the CDR3 is TGCGCCAGCAGCCGCGTTGGGCAGGGGGCGGGCGGGGAGCTGTTTTTT.

The rearrangement links TRBV6-1 to TRBJ2-7; 10 nucleotides match TRBD2. Trimming removed 5 bases from V and 7 bases from J; junction bases left unmatched: 8. This CDR3 is built from 14 residues. Per the germline V gene, CDR1 is MNHNS and CDR2 is SASEGT. Written as DNA, the CDR3 is TGTGCCAGCAGTCTATCGCGGACTAGCGGAGAGCAGTACTTC. Translated, it gives CASSLSRTSGEQYF.

The chain links TRBV19 to TRBJ1-5; D ambiguous. V was shortened by 1 base and J by 2 bases, with 9 bases between the two germline ends. There are 15 residues in the CDR3. CDR1 and CDR2 from the germline V gene are LNHDA and SQIVND (reference sequence). Written as DNA, the CDR3 is TGTGCCAGTAGTATAGCGAAGAGGGGCAATCAGCCCCAGCATTTT. Translation: CASSIAKRGNQPQHF.

This clone was observed a single time. The V gene is TRBV5-6, the J gene TRBJ1-2, with 9 bases lining up with TRBD1. The V and J ends lost 2 bases and 5 bases, in that order; junction bases with no gene match: 7. Germline V gives CDR1 SGHDT, CDR2 YYEEEE. The CDR3 is 15 amino acids. The CDR3 sequence is CASSFSTGGAYGYTF. The CDR3 DNA reads as TGTGCCAGCAGCTTTTCCACAGGGGGCGCGTATGGCTACACCTTC.

The chain employs TRBV27 and TRBJ2-4, with D maybe TRBD2 (5 bases). Germline V gene sequence: CDR1 MNHEY, CDR2 SMNVEV (reference sequence). V was clipped by 3 bases and J by 0 bases, with 12 bases between them. The CDR3 is 16 residues long. The CDR3 sequence is CASSFMVGVAKNIQYF. The CDR3 DNA reads TGTGCCAGCAGTTTTATGGTGGGAGTAGCCAAAAACATTCAGTACTTC.

The chain has TRBV5-1 and TRBJ2-5; D may be TRBD1 (6 bases). From germline, CDR1 is SGHRS and CDR2 YFSETQ. This CDR3 is 15 amino acids long. The V gene lost 0 bases and the J gene lost 5 bases, with 14 bases spanning the gap. In DNA form, the CDR3 reads TGCGCCAGCAGCTTGGACAGGGTCTCGGGGGAGACCCAGTACTTC. The encoded protein is CASSLDRVSGETQYF.

This clone was detected once. V and J are TRBV15 and TRBJ2-7; weak D call: TRBD2 (6 bases). Germline CDR1 is LNHNV and CDR2 is YYDKDF (reference sequence). The length of the CDR3 is 12 residues. The V end lost 8 bases, the J end lost 2 bases, and 10 bases lay between the germline ends. CDR3 coding DNA: TGTGCCACCGGGAGGTTGGCCTACGAGCAGTACTTC. Translating it yields CATGRLAYEQYF.

V gene TRBV5-1 combines with J gene TRBJ1-4; 10 positions match TRBD1. There are 15 residues in the CDR3. V lost 4 bases to trimming and J lost 8 bases; unmatched junction nucleotides: 8. In germline, CDR1 is SGHRS, CDR2 YFSETQ. In nucleotides, the CDR3 is TGCGCCAGCAGCGGGGGACAGGGGTCAGGCGAAAAACTGTTTTTT. This translates into CASSGGQGSGEKLFF. Full variable domain (outside the CDR3, taken from reference TRBV5-1 and TRBJ1-4): KAGVTQTPRYLIKTRGQQVTLSCSPISGHRSVSWYQQTPGQGLQFLFEYFSETQRNKGNFPGRFSGRQFSNSRSEMNVSTLELGDSALYLCASSGGQGSGEKLFFGSGTQLSVL.

About this clone: The same CDR3 can be traced to other DNA sequences in this sample. The J gene is TRBJ2-1, the V gene TRBV7-6; TRBD2 agrees at 7 bases. The V gene end was trimmed by 1 base and the J gene end by 3 bases; junction bases not matched to a gene: 3. The length of the CDR3 is 15 residues. CDR1 and CDR2 from the germline V gene are SGHVS and FNYEAQ. The DNA for the CDR3 is TGTGCCAGCAGCTTAGTTGGGGGGGACTACAATGAGCAGTTCTTC. As protein: CASSLVGGDYNEQFF.

The V and J genes are TRBV7-9 and TRBJ1-2; the D gene is possibly TRBD1 (6 bases). Trimming removed 1 base at V and 10 bases at J, with 13 bases between. This CDR3 has 13 amino acids. Looked up from germline, CDR1 is SEHNR and CDR2 is FQNEAQ (reference sequence). The CDR3 loop is CASSLDPGEDYTF. The CDR3 coding sequence is TGTGCCAGCAGCTTAGATCCAGGGGAAGACTACACCTTC.

The CDR3 here is CASSDRGDYEQYF. The CDR3 nucleotides are TGTGCCAGCAGCGACCGGGGAGACTACGAGCAGTACTTC. The rearrangement links TRBV9 to TRBJ2-7; a weak D match, TRBD2 (5 bases). Looked up from germline, CDR1 is SGDLS and CDR2 is YYNGEE. Trimming left V 3 bases short and J 3 bases short, with 10 bases between. CDR3 size: 13 residues.